This T cell receptor (beta chain) appears in the sequencing data of a study of early T cells in non-severe SARS-CoV-2 infection. Study overall: From unsorted whole blood, bulk RNA was sequenced, and the chains remained unpaired.

This clonotype turned up a few times. Trimming cost V 6 bases and J 5 bases, with 14 bases left between them. The CDR3 contains 14 residues. From germline, CDR1 is ENHRY and CDR2 SYGVKD. TCRdb redid the calling of the 5' RACE reads with MiXCR, one entry per CDR3 protein. The sample holds 38,000 or so distinct CDR3 sequences, approximately 4.6% seen once. The specimen was whole blood. This chain joins TRBV10-3 and TRBJ1-5; no reliable D call. This clonotype was sampled from an adult who was a healthcare worker with PCR-confirmed SARS-CoV-2 infection or an uninfected control (not recorded which). The CDR3 DNA reads TGTGCCATCAGCCGAACCTCTGGGGATCAGCCCCAGCATTTT. Translated: CAISRTSGDQPQHF.